The 5 T cell receptor beta chains presented below share a single source sample, sequenced in a study of vaccination and CD4 T cells after COVID-19. The antigens of these receptors remain unknown. Stated treatment: approximately nine-day PBMC culture with coronavirus spike peptide pools or control peptides (ViraFEST assay). Oncomine TCR Beta short-read sequencing was applied to DNA from cultured CD4+ T cells. TCRdb fed the PCR reads into MiXCR, producing one record per CDR3 protein. The table lists 15,000 or so distinct CDR3 sequences, 42% of them singletons, with 20% to 25% in the top ten. Input material: cultured CD4+ T cells from blood. Source of these receptors: a human donor with COVID-19.

The chain carries TRBV19 and TRBJ1-5, with no clear D. The CDR3 totals 14 residues. Germline CDR1 and CDR2: LNHDA and SQIVND (reference sequence). V lost 5 bases to trimming and J lost 7 bases, with 15 bases between them. CDR3 bases: TGTGCCAGTAGTGATAAGGGTTTCGGGCAGCCCCAGCATTTT. It is translated as CASSDKGFGQPQHF.

This clonotype occurred a few times. The chain has TRBV10-1 and TRBJ1-2; 9 bases agree with TRBD1. J lost 4 bases, V lost 8 bases, and 5 bases had no gene match. Germline V lookup: CDR1 WNHNN, CDR2 SYGVQD (reference sequence). The CDR3 sequence is 13 residues long. The CDR3: CASRDRVGYGYTF. CDR3 bases: TGCGCCAGCCGGGACAGGGTCGGCTATGGCTACACCTTC.

This clonotype was seen a handful of times. The chain is built from TRBV10-2 and TRBJ1-2; D is unclear. V was trimmed by 2 bases and J by 6 bases, leaving 10 bases between them. From germline, CDR1 is WSHSY and CDR2 SAAADI. This CDR3 region has 13 residues. CDR3 sequence: CASSEVPFNGYTF. The CDR3 DNA reads TGCGCCAGCAGTGAGGTTCCATTTAATGGCTACACCTTC.

The table lists this clonotype with a count of one. The chain joins TRBV20-1 to TRBJ2-4; 12 nucleotides match TRBD2. Germline lookup yields CDR1 DFQATT and CDR2 SNEGSKA (reference sequence). The CDR3 totals 16 residues. The trim removed 6 bases at V and 1 base at J, leaving 7 bases unmatched. CDR3 residues: CSAALAGGAAKNIQYF. The CDR3 DNA follows: TGCAGTGCGGCACTAGCGGGGGGAGCGGCCAAAAACATTCAGTACTTC.

The chain uses TRBV19 and TRBJ2-7; possibly TRBD2 for D (5 bases). The V end was cut by 8 bases, the J end by 2 bases, with 13 bases between. The V gene's germline CDR1 is LNHDA and CDR2 SQIVND (reference sequence). The CDR3 is 13 residues long. The CDR3: CASGADVAYEQYF. The CDR3 nucleotides read TGTGCCAGTGGAGCGGACGTCGCCTACGAGCAGTACTTC.